The 19 T cell receptor beta chains below all came from one sample that was sequenced in a study of T cells in narcolepsy. Clones were sequenced by immunoSEQ multiplex PCR, and TCRdb holds only the in-frame ones, with some missing. Among 30,000 to 45,000 clones listed, approximately 90% were seen once. The sample taken for sequencing was CD45RA- memory CD4+ T cells from PBMCs. All receptors come from a human donor with narcolepsy.

The J gene is TRBJ2-5, the V gene TRBV6-4; D unclear. The J call is uncertain, as TRBJ2-7 better fits the DNA end. Germline V gives CDR1 MRHNA, CDR2 SNTAGT. The length of the CDR3 is 16 residues. This CDR3 reads CASSVLLAYKVYEQYF. CDR3 nucleotides: TGTGCCAGCAGTGTATTATTGGCTTACAAGGTCTACGAGCAGTACTTC.

The chain recombines TRBV6-1 with TRBJ1-4; 8 bases fit TRBD1. The CDR3 spans 15 residues. The V gene's germline CDR1 is MNHNS and CDR2 SASEGT. The junction had 9 bases not matched to a gene; V was cut back by 5 bases and J by 7 bases. The CDR3 reads CASSQPGGFSEKLFF. The CDR3 nucleotides read TGTGCCAGCAGTCAACCAGGGGGCTTTAGTGAAAAACTGTTTTTT.

In DNA, the CDR3 is TGTGCCAGCAGCAGGGAATTTATTTCACCCCTCCACTTT. Protein product: CASSREFISPLHF. The genes are TRBV9 and TRBJ1-6; no clear D gene. The CDR3 has 13 residues. CDR1 and CDR2 (germline): SGDLS, YYNGEE. The V and J ends lost 4 bases and 9 bases respectively, with 11 bases between them. Full variable domain (missing parts from reference TRBV9 and TRBJ1-6): DSGVTQTPKHLITATGQRVTLRCSPRSGDLSVYWYQQSLDQGLQFLIQYYNGEERAKGNILERFSAQQFPDLHSELNLSSLELGDSALYFCASSREFISPLHFGNGTRLTVT.

The chain carries TRBV4-3 and TRBJ2-1; D is unresolved. The V gene lost 2 bases and the J gene lost 9 bases, with 11 bases spanning the gap. Germline V gene sequence: CDR1 LGHNA, CDR2 YSLEER. The CDR3 sequence is 13 residues long. The CDR3: CASSQTVGSEQFF. Written as DNA, the CDR3 is TGCGCCAGCAGCCAAACGGTCGGCTCTGAGCAGTTCTTC.

The genes are TRBV19 and TRBJ2-1, with D possibly TRBD1 on 5 matching bases. V dropped 5 bases and J dropped 2 bases, with 13 bases sitting between them. Germline lookup yields CDR1 LNHDA and CDR2 SQIVND (reference sequence). The CDR3 has 15 residues. CDR3 amino acids: CASSADNQAYNEQFF. The CDR3 DNA reads TGTGCCAGTAGTGCGGACAACCAAGCCTACAATGAGCAGTTCTTC.

V and J are TRBV7-2 and TRBJ2-5; 11 bases map to TRBD1. CDR3 length: 16 amino acids. CDR1 SGHTA and CDR2 FQGNSA come from the germline V gene. Unmatched junction bases numbered 6, after V lost 4 bases and J lost 2 bases. Here the CDR3 reads CASSSDRGRRQETQYF. CDR3 DNA sequence: TGTGCCAGCAGCTCGGACAGGGGGCGACGGCAAGAGACCCAGTACTTC.

The genes are TRBV11-2 and TRBJ1-2; tentative D call: TRBD1 (5 bases). The CDR3 consists of 15 residues. Per germline, CDR1 SGHAT and CDR2 FQNNGV. Trimming cost V 0 bases and J 4 bases, with 12 bases left between them. The CDR3 region has the DNA TGTGCCAGCAGCTTAGATCGAGGGACCTCCTATGGCTACACCTTC. Translated, it gives CASSLDRGTSYGYTF.

The chain recombines TRBV15 with TRBJ2-3; tentatively, D is TRBD2 (7 bases). Trimming removed 3 bases at V and 3 bases at J, with 22 bases between. The CDR3 runs 18 residues. CDR1 LNHNV and CDR2 YYDKDF come from the germline V gene (reference sequence). In nucleotides, the CDR3 is TGTGCCACCAGCAGCCAGAGAGGGAGGGGGACAAAAACAGATACGCAGTATTTT. It codes for CATSSQRGRGTKTDTQYF.

V and J are TRBV21-1 and TRBJ2-3; the table names TRBD2, a call not compared with the DNA. TRBV21-1 is flagged as a pseudogene. CDR3 size: 14 residues. The CDR3 reads CASSIREDTDTQYF. In DNA, the CDR3 is TGTGCCAGCAGCATCCGGGAAGACACAGATACGCAGTATTTT.

The CDR3 DNA follows: TGCGCCAGCAGCTTAAGCGGGGGTAGGGACGAGCAGTACTTC. Protein: CASSLSGGRDEQYF. The rearrangement links TRBV5-1 to TRBJ2-7; 8 bases are shared with TRBD2. V gave up 2 bases and J gave up 5 bases; unmatched junction bases: 6. This CDR3 contains 14 residues. Germline CDR1 SGHRS, CDR2 YFSETQ.

The chain uses TRBV25-1 and TRBJ2-7, with TRBD1 matching over 10 bases. Germline CDR1 MGHDK, CDR2 SYGVNS. V shed 6 bases, J shed 2 bases, and the junction held 1 base outside the gene matches. The CDR3 is made up of 13 amino acids. The CDR3 coding sequence is TGTGCCAGCAGAGGGACAGGGGCCTACGAGCAGTACTTC. This sequence encodes CASRGTGAYEQYF.

This chain connects TRBV19 to TRBJ2-5; tentatively, D is TRBD2 (6 bases). CDR1 and CDR2 (germline): LNHDA, SQIVND (reference sequence). The CDR3 covers 14 residues. Trimming pared 6 bases from V and 4 bases from J, leaving 15 bases between. CDR3 coding DNA: TGTGCCAGTAGGCCTACTAGCCAAAGAGAGACCCAGTACTTC. It is translated as CASRPTSQRETQYF.

V is TRBV28 and J is TRBJ1-2; weak D call: TRBD1 (6 bases). Trimming took 6 bases from V and 6 from J, leaving 11 bases between them. CDR1 and CDR2 (germline): MDHEN, SYDVKM. The CDR3 consists of 12 residues. The CDR3 DNA is TGTGCCAGCAGGAAGGCAGGGGATGGCTACACCTTC. The encoded protein is CASRKAGDGYTF.

V is TRBV5-1 and J is TRBJ1-2, with TRBD1 matching over 8 bases. CDR3 length equals 14 residues. The junction had 6 bases not matched to a gene; V was cut back by 0 bases and J by 8 bases. Germline CDR1 SGHRS, CDR2 YFSETQ. In DNA, the CDR3 is TGCGCCAGCAGCTTGGGAGACAGGGGAAAGGGCTACACCTTC. Its protein product is CASSLGDRGKGYTF.

Here the CDR3 reads CASSQARASGVETQYF. CDR3 nucleotide sequence: TGTGCCAGCAGCCAAGCCCGAGCTAGCGGGGTGGAGACCCAGTACTTC. The chain uses TRBV14 and TRBJ2-5; 9 bases align to TRBD2. Germline CDR1 reads SGHDN; CDR2 reads FVKESK. This CDR3 region has 16 residues. V lost 1 base, J lost 5 bases, and 8 bases stayed unmatched.

The chain couples TRBV7-2 to TRBJ2-2, with TRBD1 identical over 9 bases. The V segment lost 5 bases and the J segment 6 bases; nucleotides outside the gene matches: 13. CDR1 is SGHTA and CDR2 is FQGNSA in the germline V gene. The length of the CDR3 is 17 residues. DNA for the CDR3: TGTGCCAGCAGCATACAGGCCCGGGACAGGGTATCCGGGGAGCTGTTTTTT. Translation gives CASSIQARDRVSGELFF. Full variable domain (missing parts from reference TRBV7-2 and TRBJ2-2): GAGVSQSPSNKVTEKGKDVELRCDPISGHTALYWYRQSLGQGLEFLIYFQGNSAPDKSGLPSDRFSAERTGGSVSTLTIQRTQQEDSAVYLCASSIQARDRVSGELFFGEGSRLTVL.

The chain's CDR3 is CASSLGGGGHYGYTF. The DNA of the CDR3 is TGTGCCAGCAGTTTAGGGGGAGGGGGCCACTATGGCTACACCTTC. The V gene is TRBV28, the J gene TRBJ1-2, with 7 bases lining up with TRBD1. This CDR3 has 15 residues. Germline V gene sequence: CDR1 MDHEN, CDR2 SYDVKM. The V and J ends lost 2 bases and 3 bases, in that order; junction bases with no gene match: 6.

The chain is built from TRBV14 and TRBJ2-3; unclear D gene. The CDR3 runs 16 residues. Trimming cost V 1 base and J 0 bases, with 11 bases left between them. Germline CDR1 is SGHDN and CDR2 is FVKESK. In nucleotides, the CDR3 is TGTGCCAGCAGCCAAGGGTCCAGGCCTAGCACAGATACGCAGTATTTT. Its protein product is CASSQGSRPSTDTQYF.

The chain uses TRBV4-2 and TRBJ2-7, with D hard to call. This CDR3 has 13 residues. Germline V gene sequence: CDR1 LGHNA, CDR2 YNFKEQ. V was cut by 5 bases and J by 6 bases, with 14 bases left in between. The CDR3, as DNA: TGTGCCAGCAGCTTGAATCGAAACGGCGAGCAGTACTTC. It codes for CASSLNRNGEQYF.